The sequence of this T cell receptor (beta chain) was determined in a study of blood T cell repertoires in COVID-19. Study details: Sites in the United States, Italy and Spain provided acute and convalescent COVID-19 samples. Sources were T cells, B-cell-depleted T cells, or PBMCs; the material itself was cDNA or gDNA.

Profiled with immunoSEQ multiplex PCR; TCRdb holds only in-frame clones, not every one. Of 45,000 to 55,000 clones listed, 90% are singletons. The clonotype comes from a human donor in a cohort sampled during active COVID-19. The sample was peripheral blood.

The CDR3 is CASSFIRPGREQYF. The CDR3 coding sequence is TGTGCCAGCAGTTTCATCCGGCCGGGGAGGGAGCAGTACTTC. This sequence joins TRBV28 and TRBJ2-7, with a tentative D call TRBD2 (6 bases). The CDR3 has 14 amino acids. Germline V gene lookup returns CDR1 MDHEN and CDR2 SYDVKM. The V and J ends lost 3 bases and 7 bases respectively, with 16 bases between them.